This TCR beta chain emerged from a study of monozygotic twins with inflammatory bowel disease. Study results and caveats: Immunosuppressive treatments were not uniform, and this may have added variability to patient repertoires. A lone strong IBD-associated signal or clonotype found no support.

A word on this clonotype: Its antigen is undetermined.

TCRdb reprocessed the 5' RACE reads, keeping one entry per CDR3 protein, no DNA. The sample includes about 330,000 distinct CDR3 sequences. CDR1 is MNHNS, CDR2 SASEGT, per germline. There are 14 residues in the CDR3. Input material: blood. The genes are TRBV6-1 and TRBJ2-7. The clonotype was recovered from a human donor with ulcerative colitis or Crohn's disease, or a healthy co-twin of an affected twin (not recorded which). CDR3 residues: CASSLAVSSYEQYF.